The entry below gives a single TCR beta chain sequence along with its context. Its target is unknown. The ends lost 3 bases at V and 5 bases at J; junction bases unmatched: 5. This CDR3 is built from 15 residues. The germline V gene encodes CDR1 SGHKS and CDR2 YYEKEE (reference sequence). This sample stems from a study of cytomegalovirus exposure and HLA in healthy donors. Study-wide findings and caveats: Rarity marked most TCR sequences, yet some public TCRs occurred in many donors. Later analysis associated a missense DCLRE1C variant with TCR beta V- and J-gene trimming. Among the CMV-associated chains, a few were confirmed in vitro as specific for CMV antigens. An analysis done earlier found most TCR beta V segments productive about 87% or about 30% of the time.

PCR employed 60 Vbeta and 13 Jbeta primers. TCRdb's table, derived via immunoSEQ multiplex PCR, lists solely in-frame clones and lacks some. The table shows 95,000 to 100,000 clones, with around 85% occurring only once. The rearrangement links TRBV5-5 to TRBJ1-5; 10 nucleotides agree with TRBD1. This clonotype was obtained from a man aged 25 to 40 in good health and CMV-seronegative. Sample: PBMCs. In DNA, the CDR3 is TGTGCCAGCAGCTCAGGGACAGGGGTCCATCAGCCCCAGCATTTT. Protein: CASSSGTGVHQPQHF.